The 15 T cell receptor beta chains presented below share a single source sample, sequenced in a study of cytomegalovirus exposure and HLA in healthy donors. The PCR made use of 60 Vbeta and 13 Jbeta primers. The repertoire was sequenced with immunoSEQ multiplex PCR; TCRdb's copy has only in-frame clones and lacks some. The data hold approximately 160,000 clones, with around 85% observed a single time. Sequenced: PBMCs. These receptors came from a man in his fifties or sixties in good health and CMV-seropositive.

J is TRBJ2-7 and V is TRBV29-1; TRBD2 matches 11 bases. With 5 bases clipped from V and 4 bases from J, the junction kept 4 bases outside the gene matches. The length of the CDR3 is 13 residues. In germline, CDR1 is SQVTM, CDR2 ANQGSEA. CDR3 residues: CSVTGTSGYEQYF. DNA of the CDR3: TGCAGCGTTACCGGGACTAGCGGATACGAGCAGTACTTC.

This chain joins TRBV19 and TRBJ1-5, with D unresolved. Germline CDR1 and CDR2: LNHDA and SQIVND (reference sequence). The CDR3 contains 14 residues. V lost 1 base and J 4 bases, leaving 8 bases between the germline ends. For the CDR3, the DNA is TGTGCCAGTAGTATAGTTCACAGTAATCAGCCCCAGCATTTT. Encoded protein: CASSIVHSNQPQHF.

This clone has just a few counts. The V call is TRBV18, the J call TRBJ2-7; D gene uncertain. Germline V CDR1 and CDR2: KGHSH, LQKENI. CDR3 size: 13 residues. V was shortened by 0 bases and J by 2 bases, with 5 bases between the two germline ends. The CDR3 region is CASSPPSTYEQYF. CDR3 bases: TGTGCCAGCTCACCACCTTCAACCTACGAGCAGTACTTC.

The chain couples TRBV7-9 to TRBJ1-1; D call uncertain. V was cut by 5 bases and J by 7 bases, with 8 bases left in between. CDR1 is SEHNR and CDR2 is FQNEAQ in the germline V gene (reference sequence). CDR3 length: 11 residues. Here the CDR3 DNA reads TGTGCCAGCAGCCAGAGAGGTGAAGCTTTCTTT. Protein product: CASSQRGEAFF. Combining the CDR3 with reference TRBV7-9 and TRBJ1-1 gives the whole variable domain DTGVSQNPRHKITKRGQNVTFRCDPISEHNRLYWYRQTLGQGPEFLTYFQNEAQLEKSRLLSDRFSAERPKGSFSTLEIQRTEQGDSAMYLCASSQRGEAFFGQGTRLTVV.

This clone was seen only a few times. This chain joins TRBV6-7 and TRBJ2-3; 10 bases are shared with TRBD2. TRBV6-7 is given ORF status, its function remaining uncertain. The CDR3 runs to 16 residues. V shed 6 bases, J shed 4 bases, and the junction held 10 bases outside the gene matches. CDR3: CASSRARAGGPDTQYF. Here the CDR3 DNA reads TGTGCCAGCAGCCGAGCACGAGCGGGAGGGCCAGATACGCAGTATTTT.

J is TRBJ1-5 and V is TRBV6-1; possible D gene TRBD1, 6 bases. The germline V and J ends were trimmed by 6 bases and 0 bases, with 12 bases remaining between them. Germline assignment: CDR1 MNHNS and CDR2 SASEGT. This CDR3 contains 15 residues. CDR3 DNA: TGTGCCAGCAGAACAGGGAGCTATAGCAATCAGCCCCAGCATTTT. As protein: CASRTGSYSNQPQHF.

This clone appeared a few times. The rearrangement joins TRBV25-1 to TRBJ1-1; possibly TRBD1 for D (6 bases). Trimming left V 2 bases short and J 5 bases short, with 9 bases between. CDR1 MGHDK and CDR2 SYGVNS come from the germline V gene. This CDR3 comprises 13 residues. The DNA for the CDR3 is TGTGCCAGCAGTGAAGAAGGGGGAACTGAAGCTTTCTTT. Protein product: CASSEEGGTEAFF. Supplemented by reference TRBV25-1 and TRBJ1-1, the full variable domain reads EADIYQTPRYLVIGTGKKITLECSQTMGHDKMYWYQQDPGMELHLIHYSYGVNSTEKGDLSSESTVSRIRTEHFPLTLESARPSHTSQYLCASSEEGGTEAFFGQGTRLTVV.

The chain has TRBV2 and TRBJ2-5; 7 bases fit TRBD2. V lost 7 bases to trimming and J lost 5 bases; unmatched junction nucleotides: 4. CDR3 length: 12 amino acids. Germline values: CDR1 SNHLY, CDR2 FYNNEI. CDR3 nucleotides: TGTGCCAGCAAACCGGGAGGCGAGACCCAGTACTTC. Its protein is CASKPGGETQYF. The full variable domain, rest sourced from reference TRBV2 and TRBJ2-5, is EPEVTQTPSHQVTQMGQEVILRCVPISNHLYFYWYRQILGQKVEFLVSFYNNEISEKSEIFDDQFSVERPDGSNFTLKIRSTKLEDSAMYFCASKPGGETQYFGPGTRLLVL.

This clone was detected a few times. J is TRBJ2-6 and V is TRBV5-5, with D possibly being TRBD2 (5 bases). V was pared by 0 bases and J by 4 bases, with 11 bases between. The germline gives CDR1 SGHKS, CDR2 YYEKEE (reference sequence). The CDR3 totals 16 residues. The CDR3 loop is CASSLGPTGGANVLTF. The CDR3 coding sequence is TGTGCCAGCAGCTTGGGGCCAACGGGGGGGGCCAACGTCCTGACTTTC.

The CDR3 region has the DNA TGTGCCACCAGCAGTGGACAGGGGGCGCGATACAATCAGCCCCAGCATTTT. This gives the protein CATSSGQGARYNQPQHF. The chain carries TRBV15 and TRBJ1-5; 11 bases align to TRBD1. Germline loops: CDR1 LNHNV, CDR2 YYDKDF (reference sequence). Trimming removed 3 bases from V and 3 bases from J; junction bases left unmatched: 7. The CDR3 spans 17 residues. The full variable domain, completed using reference TRBV15 and TRBJ1-5, is DAMVIQNPRYQVTQFGKPVTLSCSQTLNHNVMYWYQQKSSQAPKLLFHYYDKDFNNEADTPDNFQSRRPNTSFCFLDIRSPGLGDTAMYLCATSSGQGARYNQPQHFGDGTRLSIL.

The chain uses TRBV14 and TRBJ2-4; TRBD1 might be the D (6 bases). Germline CDR1 and CDR2: SGHDN and FVKESK. The CDR3 totals 13 residues. V lost 2 bases and J lost 7, with 9 bases in between. The CDR3 DNA follows: TGTGCCAGCAGCCAACAGGGGTATAACATTCAGTACTTC. The encoded protein is CASSQQGYNIQYF.

The genes are TRBV13 and TRBJ2-7, with D possibly matching TRBD2 (5 bases). V was cut by 5 bases and J by 1 base, with 9 bases left in between. Per the germline V gene, CDR1 is PRHDT and CDR2 is FYEKMQ (reference sequence). The CDR3 has 13 amino acids. CDR3: CASSPGLSYEQYF. The CDR3 nucleotides are TGTGCCAGCAGCCCCGGACTTTCCTACGAGCAGTACTTC.

The chain carries TRBV6-1 and TRBJ1-5; 7 nucleotides line up with TRBD1. Per germline, CDR1 MNHNS and CDR2 SASEGT. This CDR3 spans 15 amino acids. Trimming removed 6 bases from V and 3 bases from J; junction bases left unmatched: 8. As DNA, the CDR3 is TGTGCCAGCAGCGGGACAGTGATTCTCAATCAGCCCCAGCATTTT. Residues: CASSGTVILNQPQHF.

In this sample, this clone turned up a few times. The chain combines TRBV28 with TRBJ2-4; 7 bases align to TRBD2. The CDR3 length is 16 residues. The trim removed 3 bases at V and 8 bases at J, leaving 13 bases unmatched. In germline, CDR1 is MDHEN, CDR2 SYDVKM. CDR3 bases: TGTGCCAGCAGTTTTGAGCGGCGGGGGATCAGGGACATTCAGTACTTC. Translated, it gives CASSFERRGIRDIQYF.

V gene TRBV19 combines with J gene TRBJ2-7, with 14 bases matching TRBD2. J was trimmed by 9 bases and V by 9 bases; bases with no gene match: 10. The CDR3 extends over 14 amino acids. Germline V gene lookup returns CDR1 LNHDA and CDR2 SQIVND (reference sequence). CDR3 amino acids: CASRGLAGVGVQYF. CDR3 bases: TGTGCCAGCCGGGGACTAGCGGGAGTCGGAGTGCAGTACTTC. Variable domain in full (rest from reference TRBV19 and TRBJ2-7): DGGITQSPKYLFRKEGQNVTLSCEQNLNHDAMYWYRQDPGQGLRLIYYSQIVNDFQKGDIAEGYSVSREKKESFPLTVTSAQKNPTAFYLCASRGLAGVGVQYFGPGTRLTVT.